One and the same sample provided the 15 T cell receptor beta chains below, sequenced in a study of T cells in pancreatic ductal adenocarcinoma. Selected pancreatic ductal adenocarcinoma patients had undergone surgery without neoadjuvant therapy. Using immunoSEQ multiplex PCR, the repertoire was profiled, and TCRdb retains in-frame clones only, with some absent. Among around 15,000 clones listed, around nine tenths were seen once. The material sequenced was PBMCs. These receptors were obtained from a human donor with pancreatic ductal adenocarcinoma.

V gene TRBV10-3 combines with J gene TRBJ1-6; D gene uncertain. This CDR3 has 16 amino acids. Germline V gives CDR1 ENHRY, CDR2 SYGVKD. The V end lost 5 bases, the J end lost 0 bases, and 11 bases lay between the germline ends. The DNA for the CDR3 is TGTGCCATCAGTACAGCGGGGAGCTCCTATAATTCACCCCTCCACTTT. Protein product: CAISTAGSSYNSPLHF.

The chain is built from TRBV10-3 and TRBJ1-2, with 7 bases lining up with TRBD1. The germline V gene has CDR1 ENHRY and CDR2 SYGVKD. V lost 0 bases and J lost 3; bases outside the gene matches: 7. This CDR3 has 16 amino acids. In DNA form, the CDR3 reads TGTGCCATCAGTGAGTCGAGAGAGGGGGCGCACTATGGCTACACCTTC. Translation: CAISESREGAHYGYTF.

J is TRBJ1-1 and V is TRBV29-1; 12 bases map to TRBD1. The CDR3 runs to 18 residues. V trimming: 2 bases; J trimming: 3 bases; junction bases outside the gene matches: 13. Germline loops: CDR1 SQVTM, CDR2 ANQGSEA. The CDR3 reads CSVEIPPRDRGRDTEAFF. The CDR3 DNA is TGCAGCGTTGAAATACCCCCGAGGGACAGGGGGCGCGACACTGAAGCTTTCTTT. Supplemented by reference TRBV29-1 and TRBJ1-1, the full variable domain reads SAVISQKPSRDICQRGTSLTIQCQVDSQVTMMFWYRQQPGQSLTLIATANQGSEATYESGFVIDKFPISRPNLTFSTLTVSNMSPEDSSIYLCSVEIPPRDRGRDTEAFFGQGTRLTVV.

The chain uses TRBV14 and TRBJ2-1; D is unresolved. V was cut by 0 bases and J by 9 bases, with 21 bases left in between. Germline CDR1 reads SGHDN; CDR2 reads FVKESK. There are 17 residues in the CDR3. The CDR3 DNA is TGTGCCAGCAGCCAAGATGCGAGGCTTGCGAGATTTGTTGAGCAGTTCTTC. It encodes CASSQDARLARFVEQFF. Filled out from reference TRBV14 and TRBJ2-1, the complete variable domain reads EAGVTQFPSHSVIEKGQTVTLRCDPISGHDNLYWYRRVMGKEIKFLLHFVKESKQDESGMPNNRFLAERTGGTYSTLKVQPAELEDSGVYFCASSQDARLARFVEQFFGPGTRLTVL.

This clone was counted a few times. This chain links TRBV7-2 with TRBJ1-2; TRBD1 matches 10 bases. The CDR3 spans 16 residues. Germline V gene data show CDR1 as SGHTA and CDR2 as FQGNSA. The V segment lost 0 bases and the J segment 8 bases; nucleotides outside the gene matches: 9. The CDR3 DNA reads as TGTGCCAGCAGCTTAGCGAGTTTTAAGGGACAGGGGGGCTACACCTTC. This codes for CASSLASFKGQGGYTF. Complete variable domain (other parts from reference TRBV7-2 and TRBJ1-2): GAGVSQSPSNKVTEKGKDVELRCDPISGHTALYWYRQSLGQGLEFLIYFQGNSAPDKSGLPSDRFSAERTGGSVSTLTIQRTQQEDSAVYLCASSLASFKGQGGYTFGSGTRLTVV.

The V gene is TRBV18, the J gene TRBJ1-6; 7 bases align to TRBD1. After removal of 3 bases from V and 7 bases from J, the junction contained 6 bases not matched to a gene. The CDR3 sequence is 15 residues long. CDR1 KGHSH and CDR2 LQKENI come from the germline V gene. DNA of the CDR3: TGTGCCAGCTCACCCAAGGGGGCTGGAAATTCACCCCTCCACTTT. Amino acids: CASSPKGAGNSPLHF. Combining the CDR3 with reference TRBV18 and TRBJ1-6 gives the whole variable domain NAGVMQNPRHLVRRRGQEARLRCSPMKGHSHVYWYRQLPEEGLKFMVYLQKENIIDESGMPKERFSAEFPKEGPSILRIQQVVRGDSAAYFCASSPKGAGNSPLHFGNGTRLTVT.

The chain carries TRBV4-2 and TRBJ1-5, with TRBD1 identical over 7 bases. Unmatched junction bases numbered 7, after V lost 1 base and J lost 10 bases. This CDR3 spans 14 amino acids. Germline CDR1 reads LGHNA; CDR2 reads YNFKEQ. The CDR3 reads CASSQVGGLRPQHF. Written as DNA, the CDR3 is TGTGCCAGCAGCCAAGTAGGGGGCCTCCGACCCCAGCATTTT.

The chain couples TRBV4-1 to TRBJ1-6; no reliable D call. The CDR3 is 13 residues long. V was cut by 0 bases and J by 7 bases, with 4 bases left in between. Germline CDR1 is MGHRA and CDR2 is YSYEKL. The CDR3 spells CASSQDQNSPLHF. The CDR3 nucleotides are TGCGCCAGCAGCCAAGACCAAAATTCACCCCTCCACTTT.

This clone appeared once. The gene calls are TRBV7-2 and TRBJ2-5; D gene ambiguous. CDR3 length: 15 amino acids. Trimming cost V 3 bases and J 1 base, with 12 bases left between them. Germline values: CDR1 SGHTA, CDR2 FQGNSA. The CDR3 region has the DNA TGTGCCAGCAGCTTGGGTGCCGGGTTCCAAGAGACCCAGTACTTC. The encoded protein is CASSLGAGFQETQYF.

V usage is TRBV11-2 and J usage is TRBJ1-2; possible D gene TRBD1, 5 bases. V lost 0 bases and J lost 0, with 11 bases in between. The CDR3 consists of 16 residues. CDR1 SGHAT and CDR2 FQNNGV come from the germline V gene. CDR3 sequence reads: CASSLEGGSTNYGYTF. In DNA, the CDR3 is TGTGCCAGCAGCTTAGAGGGGGGATCCACTAACTATGGCTACACCTTC.

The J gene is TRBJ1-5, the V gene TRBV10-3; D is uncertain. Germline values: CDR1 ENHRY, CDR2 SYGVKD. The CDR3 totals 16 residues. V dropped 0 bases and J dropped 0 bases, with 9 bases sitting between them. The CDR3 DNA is TGTGCCATCAGTGAGTCGAAAGGATATAGCAATCAGCCCCAGCATTTT. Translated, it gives CAISESKGYSNQPQHF.

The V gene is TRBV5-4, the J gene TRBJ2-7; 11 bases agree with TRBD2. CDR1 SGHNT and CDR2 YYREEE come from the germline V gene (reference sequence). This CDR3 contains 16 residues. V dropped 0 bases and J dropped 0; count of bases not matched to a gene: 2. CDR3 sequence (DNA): TGTGCCAGCAGCTTGGCCCTAGCGGGAGGCTCCTACGAGCAGTACTTC. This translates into CASSLALAGGSYEQYF.

In nucleotides, the CDR3 is TGTGCCACCAGCAGAGACGCGGTGGGGACAGGGGGTTATGGAAACACCATATATTTT. Encoded protein: CATSRDAVGTGGYGNTIYF. The V and J genes are TRBV15 and TRBJ1-3; 11 bases map to TRBD1. The germline V gene has CDR1 LNHNV and CDR2 YYDKDF (reference sequence). Unmatched junction bases numbered 10, after V lost 0 bases and J lost 3 bases. This CDR3 is built from 19 residues.

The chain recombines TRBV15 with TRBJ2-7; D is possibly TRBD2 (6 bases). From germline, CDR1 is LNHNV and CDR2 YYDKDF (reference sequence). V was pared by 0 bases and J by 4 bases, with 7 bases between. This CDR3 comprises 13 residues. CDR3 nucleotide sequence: TGTGCCACCAGCAGAGATGGGGGGTACGAGCAGTACTTC. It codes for CATSRDGGYEQYF.

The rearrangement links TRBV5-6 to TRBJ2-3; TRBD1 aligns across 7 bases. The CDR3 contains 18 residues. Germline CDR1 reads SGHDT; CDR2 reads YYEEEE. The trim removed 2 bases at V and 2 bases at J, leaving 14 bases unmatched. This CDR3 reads CASSFTTGVHTNTDTQYF. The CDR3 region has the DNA TGTGCCAGCAGCTTTACAACAGGGGTCCATACCAACACAGATACGCAGTATTTT.